These T cell receptor beta chains were read from a single sample in a study of persistence of HIV-infected CD4 T cells. Using immunoSEQ multiplex PCR, the repertoire was profiled, and TCRdb retains in-frame clones only, with some absent. The sample shows approximately 46,000 clones, about 90% of them seen only once. Their antigen targets remain unknown. Sequences were derived from CD4+ T cells sorted from PBMCs after approximately 20-hour stimulation, sampled from a patient who received antiretroviral therapy. These receptors were collected from an adult woman with HIV who was CMV-seropositive. The CDR3 runs from the conserved cysteine through the conserved F or W. Each record gives: CDR3 protein, CDR3 DNA, clone size, J gene, D gene, V gene. D genes are given only for firm matches. The listing skips clone size in some rows; elsewhere it reads once, few, many or a size class.

CASSFGQVYEQYF	TGTGCCAGCAGCTTCGGACAGGTCTACGAGCAGTACTTC	NA	TRBJ2-7	TRBD1	TRBV11-1
CASSNRQGLGDTQYF	TGTGCCAGCAGTAACCGACAGGGATTAGGAGATACGCAGTATTTT	once	TRBJ2-3	TRBD1	TRBV28
CASTLSGFGTYEQYF	TGTGCCAGCACTCTTAGCGGGTTCGGTACCTACGAGCAGTACTTC	NA	TRBJ2-7	TRBD2	TRBV28
CASSQVPGTQRTQYF	TGTGCCAGCAGCCAAGTTCCCGGGACTCAGAGAACCCAGTACTTC	NA	TRBJ2-5	NA	TRBV3-1/TRBV3-2
CASSLSPGQAPIQPQHF	TGCGCCAGCAGCTTATCACCGGGACAAGCTCCCATCCAGCCCCAGCATTTT	once	TRBJ1-5	NA	TRBV5-1
CASRFSGANVLTF	TGTGCCAGCAGGTTCTCTGGGGCCAACGTCCTGACTTTC	NA	TRBJ2-6	NA	TRBV27
CASSATPGLAGGRPYNEQFF	TGTGCCAGCAGCGCAACTCCGGGACTAGCGGGAGGGCGCCCCTACAATGAGCAGTTCTTC	NA	TRBJ2-1	TRBD2	TRBV9
CASSSRQANSPLHF	TGTGCCAGCAGTTCTCGGCAAGCCAATTCACCCCTCCACTTT	NA	TRBJ1-6	NA	TRBV6-6
CASSPGGTYQETQYF	TGTGCCAGCAGTCCGGGGGGCACTTACCAAGAGACCCAGTACTTC	NA	TRBJ2-5	NA	TRBV6-2/TRBV6-3
CASSLGPDRGKGYTF	TGTGCCAGCAGCTTAGGGCCGGACAGGGGCAAGGGCTACACCTTC	NA	TRBJ1-2	TRBD1	TRBV7-2